This T cell receptor (beta chain) originates from a study of human T cells and chemical hapten exposure. The time point: patch test 3, about 24 weeks after DPC sensitization. Treatment indicated: therapeutic diphenylcyclopropenone sensitization with weekly scalp DPC. TCRdb recomputed calls from the RACE reads with MiXCR, one row per CDR3 protein. The table shows more than 70,000 distinct CDR3 sequences, with approximately 10% occurring only once. CDR1 is SGHAT, CDR2 FQNNGV, per germline. The CDR3 has 15 residues. Trimming removed 0 bases at V and 7 bases at J, with 13 bases between. Many counts were recorded for this clonotype.

The rearrangement links TRBV11-2 to TRBJ2-1, with a tentative D call TRBD1 (5 bases). This TCR derives from a woman aged 25 to 45 with alopecia areata. Some clones in this sample may be carry-over from other donors' samples. The starting material was whole blood, obtained in connection with sensitization to the hapten diphenylcyclopropenone (DPC). The CDR3, as DNA: TGTGCCAGCAGCTTAGAGGGGCCCCGGTTGAATGAGCAGTTCTTC. Translating it yields CASSLEGPRLNEQFF.